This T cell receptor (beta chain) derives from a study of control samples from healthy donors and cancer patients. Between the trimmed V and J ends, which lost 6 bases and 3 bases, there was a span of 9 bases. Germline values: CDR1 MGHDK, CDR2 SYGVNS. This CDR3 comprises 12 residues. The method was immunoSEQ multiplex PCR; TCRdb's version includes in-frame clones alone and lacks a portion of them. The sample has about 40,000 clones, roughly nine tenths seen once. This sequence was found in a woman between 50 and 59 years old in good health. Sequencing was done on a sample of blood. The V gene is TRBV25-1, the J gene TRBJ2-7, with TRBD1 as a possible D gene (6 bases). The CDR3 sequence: CASSGDIYEQYF. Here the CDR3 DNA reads TGTGCCAGCAGCGGGGACATCTACGAGCAGTACTTC.